This entry features one T cell receptor (beta chain) sequence. Repertoires were generated with immunoSEQ multiplex PCR, while TCRdb's copy carries only in-frame clones and drops some. This table holds roughly 62,000 clones, about 95% found once. The record originates from a study of technical replicates of blood from a handful of donors. Trimming pared 2 bases from V and 6 bases from J, leaving 14 bases between. From germline, CDR1 is LGHNA and CDR2 YSLEER. The CDR3 is 15 amino acids. The V call is TRBV4-3, the J call TRBJ1-5, with D possibly matching TRBD1 (5 bases). Sequences were obtained from PBMCs. This TCR was sampled from a human donor in good health. Some clones in this sample may be carry-over from other donors' samples. Here the CDR3 reads CASSQSTGGSQPQHF. The CDR3 region has the DNA TGCGCCAGCAGCCAATCTACGGGGGGGTCTCAGCCCCAGCATTTT.